The next 5 T cell receptor beta chains were all read from a single sample in a study of T cells in Graves' hyperthyroidism and ophthalmopathy. From RNA transcripts, TCR beta CDR3 regions were amplified. First-round RT-PCR targeting the TCR CDR3 was performed with the HTBI primer set. MiXCR, applied by TCRdb to the multiplex PCR reads, yields one record per CDR3 protein. The sample consists of 350,000 to 400,000 distinct CDR3 sequences, about 18% of them appearing once. The specimen sequenced was blood. The receptors shown here come from a woman under 30 with Graves' hyperthyroidism.

This clonotype was seen repeatedly, ten times or more. The chain couples TRBV6-5 to TRBJ1-1; 8 nucleotides agree with TRBD1. Germline CDR1 is MNHEY and CDR2 is SVGAGI. This CDR3 has 12 residues. Trimming at V came to 7 bases and at J to 11 bases, leaving 9 bases not matched to a gene. The CDR3 DNA reads TGTGCCAGCACCCTGAACAGGGGGACGGCTTTCTTT. Encoded protein: CASTLNRGTAFF.

This clonotype appeared many times. The chain couples TRBV7-3 to TRBJ2-2, with D maybe TRBD1 (5 bases). Germline V gene lookup returns CDR1 SGHTA and CDR2 FQGTGA. This CDR3 is built from 14 residues. Trimming removed 4 bases from V and 8 bases from J, with 14 bases in between. The CDR3 DNA reads TGTGCCAGCAGCTCAGGAGACAGTTTTGGGGAGCTGTTTTTT. This translates into CASSSGDSFGELFF.

This clonotype has at least ten counts. The genes are TRBV5-1 and TRBJ1-1; 10 bases map to TRBD1. The germline V gene encodes CDR1 SGHRS and CDR2 YFSETQ. J was trimmed by 1 base and V by 1 base; bases with no gene match: 7. This CDR3 has 17 amino acids. This CDR3 is CASSLTRRDRGNTEAFF. For the CDR3, the DNA is TGCGCCAGCAGCTTGACCCGCCGGGACAGGGGGAACACTGAAGCTTTCTTT.

There are many counts of this clonotype. The chain uses TRBV12-3 or TRBV12-4 and TRBJ1-5; 8 positions agree with TRBD1. V lost 6 bases and J lost 5; bases outside the gene matches: 6. The CDR3 runs 14 residues. CDR3 in amino acids: CASSLQGGDQPQHF. CDR3 DNA: TGTGCCAGCAGCTTACAGGGGGGCGATCAGCCCCAGCATTTT.

There are many counts of this clonotype. The CDR3: CASSFRQGAYEQYF. CDR3 nucleotide sequence: TGTGCCAGCAGCTTCAGACAGGGGGCCTACGAGCAGTACTTC. The chain is built from TRBV2 and TRBJ2-7, with 9 bases fitting TRBD1. V was clipped by 6 bases and J by 2 bases; unmatched bases: 5. The germline V gene has CDR1 SNHLY and CDR2 FYNNEI. The length of the CDR3 is 14 residues. Using reference TRBV2 and TRBJ2-7 for the parts outside the CDR3, the full variable domain is EPEVTQTPSHQVTQMGQEVILRCVPISNHLYFYWYRQILGQKVEFLVSFYNNEISEKSEIFDDQFSVERPDGSNFTLKIRSTKLEDSAMYFCASSFRQGAYEQYFGPGTRLTVT.